This T cell receptor (beta chain) stems from a study of T cell responses to AZD1222 COVID-19 vaccine. Clones were read by immunoSEQ multiplex PCR, and TCRdb kept only the in-frame ones, dropping some. This sample has 95,000 to 150,000 clones, with 70% to 90% found just once. This CDR3 is 17 amino acids long. V was cut by 2 bases and J by 0 bases, with 17 bases left in between. The germline V gene encodes CDR1 MNHEY and CDR2 SMNVEV (reference sequence). This sample comprised peripheral blood, obtained on day 0 of AZD1222 vaccination. V gene TRBV27 combines with J gene TRBJ2-7, with unresolved D. This sequence originates from an adult in good health. CDR3 loop: CASSLTPVLWHSYEQYF. The CDR3 region has the DNA TGTGCCAGCAGTTTAACTCCCGTACTGTGGCACTCCTACGAGCAGTACTTC.